The rows below give T cell receptor beta chains drawn from one sample of a study of blood T cell repertoires in COVID-19. Profiling relied on immunoSEQ multiplex PCR, and the TCRdb table lists in-frame clones only, not all of them. The repertoire consists of 200,000 to 250,000 clones, with approximately 90% occurring once and the leading ten covering less than 14%. The sample taken for sequencing was PBMCs or T cells enriched from blood (not recorded which). These receptors came from a man aged 25-45 years who had recovered from COVID-19. Each CDR3 is given with its conserved first and last residue. Fields, in order: J gene, clone size, V gene, D gene, CDR3 protein, CDR3 DNA. D genes are given only for firm matches. Rows may omit the clone size; those that give it use once, few, many or a size class.

>TRBJ1-2|.|TRBV5-1|TRBD1
CASSSQTGGTIGGYTF
TGCGCCAGCAGCTCCCAAACAGGGGGTACTATAGGGGGCTACACCTTC
>TRBJ1-5|.|TRBV6-2/TRBV6-3|TRBD1
CASSYSTGGQPQHF
TGTGCCAGCAGTTACTCGACAGGGGGTCAGCCCCAGCATTTT
>TRBJ2-5|.|TRBV18|TRBD2
CASSPTSGRVETQYF
TGTGCCAGCTCACCCACTAGCGGGAGAGTAGAGACCCAGTACTTC
>TRBJ1-6|.|TRBV28|.
CASSLSPGLYNSPLHF
TGTGCCAGCAGTTTATCCCCGGGACTCTATAATTCACCCCTCCACTTT
>TRBJ1-2|.|TRBV7-8|.
CASSLDSGGENYGYTF
TGTGCCAGCAGCTTAGATTCTGGGGGCGAGAACTATGGCTACACCTTC
>TRBJ1-1|.|TRBV7-9|.
CASSPWGNRAGTEAFF
TGTGCCAGCAGCCCTTGGGGGAACAGGGCGGGCACTGAAGCTTTCTTT
>TRBJ1-4|.|TRBV5-8|TRBD1
CASSLHRGPEKLFF
TGTGCCAGCAGCTTGCACAGGGGGCCTGAAAAACTGTTTTTT
>TRBJ1-2|.|TRBV25-1|TRBD1
CASRDGTGYDYGYTF
TGTGCCAGCAGGGACGGGACAGGGTACGACTATGGCTACACCTTC
>TRBJ1-5|.|TRBV12-3/TRBV12-4|.
CASSHDYQPQHF
TGTGCCAGCAGTCACGACTATCAGCCCCAGCATTTT
>TRBJ1-6|.|TRBV7-2|.
CASSLALTAVFSPLHF
TGTGCCAGCAGCTTAGCGCTGACAGCAGTCTTTTCACCCCTCCACTTT
>TRBJ2-7|once|TRBV6-1|TRBD1
CASREPGQGSSYEQYF
TGTGCCAGCAGAGAACCGGGACAGGGGTCGAGCTACGAGCAGTACTTC
>TRBJ1-3|.|TRBV3-1/TRBV3-2|.
CASSQGGGSGNTIYF
TGTGCCAGCAGCCAAGGGGGGGGTTCTGGAAACACCATATATTTT
>TRBJ1-2|few|TRBV6-6|.
CASRQQGSYGYTF
TGTGCCAGCAGGCAACAGGGTTCCTATGGCTACACCTTC
>TRBJ2-1|few|TRBV7-9|.
CASIVAPGRNEQFF
TGTGCCAGCATCGTCGCCCCGGGAAGGAATGAGCAGTTCTTC
>TRBJ2-7|.|TRBV9|.
CASSEGPGAYEQYF
TGTGCCAGCAGCGAAGGGCCAGGGGCCTACGAGCAGTACTTC
>TRBJ2-5|.|TRBV11-2|TRBD2
CASSLEEVAGEETQYF
TGTGCCAGCAGCTTAGAAGAGGTAGCGGGAGAGGAGACCCAGTACTTC
>TRBJ1-2|.|TRBV6-1|.
CASSDLAGLGTLGYTF
TGTGCCAGCAGTGACCTCGCAGGGCTTGGGACACTCGGCTACACCTTC
>TRBJ2-5|.|TRBV6-1|TRBD1
CASSEVGTGIGETQYF
TGTGCCAGCAGTGAAGTTGGGACAGGGATTGGAGAGACCCAGTACTTC
>TRBJ1-4|.|TRBV4-1|.
CASSQFGGEKLFF
TGCGCCAGCAGCCAGTTCGGGGGAGAAAAACTGTTTTTT
>TRBJ2-1|.|TRBV6-1|.
CASSEGRYNEQFF
TGTGCCAGCAGTGAGGGGCGGTACAATGAGCAGTTCTTC
>TRBJ2-1|medium-sized|TRBV24-1|.
CATSDSGAGSYNEQFF
TGTGCCACCAGTGATTCCGGCGCGGGGAGCTACAATGAGCAGTTCTTC
>TRBJ2-7|.|TRBV27|TRBD1
CASAQGPTYEQYF
TGTGCCAGCGCACAGGGGCCCACCTACGAGCAGTACTTC